This TCR beta chain was documented in a study of cytomegalovirus exposure and HLA in healthy donors. Study-level findings and limits: Common viral pathogens (according to a later analysis) appeared linked to several of the most significant clusters. CMV serostatus was the only recorded immune exposure for donors.

On this clone: Its specificity is unknown.

PCR amplification relied on 60 Vbeta primers (plus 13 Jbeta primers). Authors' methods: Roughly 11 million shared chains were among about 80 million unique TCR beta chains counted in a later analysis. Clones were sequenced by immunoSEQ multiplex PCR, and TCRdb holds only the in-frame ones, with some missing. The D gene and trimming were derived from the DNA, and the V and J assignments and clone size from that table. The repertoire holds 150,000 to 200,000 clones, with about three quarters as singletons. Trimming took 8 bases from V and 7 from J; bases not matched to a gene: 13. This CDR3 has 17 residues. In germline, CDR1 is ENHRY, CDR2 SYGVKD.

Sequencing was performed on PBMCs. This clonotype was obtained from a woman in her thirties or forties in good health and CMV-seropositive. V gene TRBV10-3 combines with J gene TRBJ2-2; TRBD2 matches 13 bases. As DNA, the CDR3 is TGTGCCATCCGACAAACTAGCGGGAGGGCCGGTGGCGGGGAGCTGTTTTTT. Translation: CAIRQTSGRAGGGELFF.